Described below is a single T cell receptor beta chain sequence and its context. Each sample used at least 6 million PBMCs. This entry comes from a study of blood T cells in healthy people across ages. The CDR3 has 15 residues. After removal of 6 bases from V and 9 bases from J, the junction contained 16 bases not matched to a gene. The germline CDR1 and CDR2 sequences are DFQATT and SNEGSKA (reference sequence). With a J-beta primer mix and a sample-barcoded 5' primer, a second PCR ran 7 to 11 cycles. Carrying 12 random nucleotides, a template-switch adaptor labeled each individual cDNA molecule. Every sample returned 2.5 million or more CDR3-containing paired-end reads. TCRdb recomputed calls from the 5' RACE reads with MiXCR, one row per CDR3 protein. The sample lists roughly 2 million distinct CDR3 sequences; 49% were seen once.

The TCR comes from a woman aged 40 to 50 in good health. The sample was blood. J is TRBJ2-1 and V is TRBV20-1, with 8 bases aligning to TRBD2. CDR3 sequence (DNA): TGCAGTGCCCGGACGCCCACAGGGACTAGGGTTGAGCAGTTCTTC. It codes for CSARTPTGTRVEQFF.